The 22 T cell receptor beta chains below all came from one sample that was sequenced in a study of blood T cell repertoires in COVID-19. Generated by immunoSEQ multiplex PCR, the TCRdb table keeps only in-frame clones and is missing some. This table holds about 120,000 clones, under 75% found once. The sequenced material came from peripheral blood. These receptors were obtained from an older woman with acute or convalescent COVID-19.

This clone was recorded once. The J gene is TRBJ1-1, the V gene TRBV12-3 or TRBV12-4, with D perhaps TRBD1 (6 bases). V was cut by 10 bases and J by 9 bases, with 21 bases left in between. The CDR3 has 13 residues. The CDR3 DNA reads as TGTGCCACCCGGGACACCGGGACACAGCAAGCTTTCTTT. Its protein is CATRDTGTQQAFF.

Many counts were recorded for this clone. The CDR3 region has the DNA TGTGCCAGCAGTTTGCGATCAAAACTGTTTTTT. This translates into CASSLRSKLFF. The gene calls are TRBV12-3 or TRBV12-4 and TRBJ1-4; D uncertain. CDR3 length equals 11 residues. The ends were cut back, 3 bases at V and 10 bases at J, with 6 bases in the middle.

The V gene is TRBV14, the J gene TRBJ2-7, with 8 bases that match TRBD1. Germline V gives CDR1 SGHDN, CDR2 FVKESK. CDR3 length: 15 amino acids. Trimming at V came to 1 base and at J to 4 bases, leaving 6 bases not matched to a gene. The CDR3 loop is CASSQAGTGRYEQYF. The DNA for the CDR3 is TGTGCCAGCAGCCAAGCCGGGACAGGACGGTACGAGCAGTACTTC.

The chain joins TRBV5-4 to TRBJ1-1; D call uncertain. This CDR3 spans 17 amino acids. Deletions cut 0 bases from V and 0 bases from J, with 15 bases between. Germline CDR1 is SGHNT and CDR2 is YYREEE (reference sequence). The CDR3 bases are TGTGCCAGCAGCTTGGCCGGTACGTTGAGGGTGAACACTGAAGCTTTCTTT. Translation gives CASSLAGTLRVNTEAFF.

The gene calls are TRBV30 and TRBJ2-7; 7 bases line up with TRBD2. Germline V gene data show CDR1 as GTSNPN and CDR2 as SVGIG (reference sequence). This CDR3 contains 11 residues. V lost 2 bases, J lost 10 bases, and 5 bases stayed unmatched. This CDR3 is CAWSRGVRQYF. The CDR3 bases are TGTGCCTGGAGTCGGGGGGTACGACAGTACTTC.

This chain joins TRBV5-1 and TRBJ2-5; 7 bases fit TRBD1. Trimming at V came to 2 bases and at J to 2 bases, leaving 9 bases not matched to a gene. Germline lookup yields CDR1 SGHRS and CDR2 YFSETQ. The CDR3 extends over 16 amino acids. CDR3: CASSLTPGQRQETQYF. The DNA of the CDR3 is TGCGCCAGCAGCTTAACTCCGGGACAGCGTCAAGAGACCCAGTACTTC.

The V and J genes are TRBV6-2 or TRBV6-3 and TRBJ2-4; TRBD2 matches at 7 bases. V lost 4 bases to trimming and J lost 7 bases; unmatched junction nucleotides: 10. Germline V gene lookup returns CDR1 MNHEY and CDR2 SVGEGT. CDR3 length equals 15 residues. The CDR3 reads CASSWGSGYGNIQYF. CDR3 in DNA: TGTGCCAGCAGTTGGGGTAGCGGGTACGGTAACATTCAGTACTTC.

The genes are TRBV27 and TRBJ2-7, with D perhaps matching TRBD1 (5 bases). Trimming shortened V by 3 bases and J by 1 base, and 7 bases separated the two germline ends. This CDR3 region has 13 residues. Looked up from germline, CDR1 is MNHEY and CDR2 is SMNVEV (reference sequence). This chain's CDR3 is CASSFDSSYEQYF. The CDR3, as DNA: TGTGCCAGCAGTTTTGACAGTTCCTACGAGCAGTACTTC.

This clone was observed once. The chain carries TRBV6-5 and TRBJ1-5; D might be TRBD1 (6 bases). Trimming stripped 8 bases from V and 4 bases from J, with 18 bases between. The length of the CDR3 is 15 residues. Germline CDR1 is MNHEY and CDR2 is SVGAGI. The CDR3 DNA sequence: TGTGCCAGCGGAATGCTACAGGGAGCAAATCAGCCCCAGCATTTT. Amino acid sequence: CASGMLQGANQPQHF.

The CDR3 bases are TGTGCCAGCAGCTTAGGCGCAGGGGTTGGAAACACCATATATTTT. It translates to CASSLGAGVGNTIYF. The chain has TRBV7-7 and TRBJ1-3; tentative D call: TRBD1 (6 bases). Trimming took 1 base from V and 3 from J, leaving 10 bases between them. Germline V gives CDR1 SSHAT, CDR2 FNYEAQ (reference sequence). This CDR3 spans 15 amino acids.

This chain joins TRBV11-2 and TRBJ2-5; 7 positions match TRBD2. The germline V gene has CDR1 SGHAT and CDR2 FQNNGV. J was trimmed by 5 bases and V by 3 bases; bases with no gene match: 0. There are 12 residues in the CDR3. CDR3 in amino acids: CASSFSGETQYF. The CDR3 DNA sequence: TGTGCCAGCAGCTTTAGCGGGGAGACCCAGTACTTC.

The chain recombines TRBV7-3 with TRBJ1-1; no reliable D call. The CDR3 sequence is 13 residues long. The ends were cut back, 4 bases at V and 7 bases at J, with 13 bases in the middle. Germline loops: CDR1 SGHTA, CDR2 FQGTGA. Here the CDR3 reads CASSYGISDEAFF. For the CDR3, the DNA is TGTGCCAGCAGCTACGGGATCTCGGATGAAGCTTTCTTT.

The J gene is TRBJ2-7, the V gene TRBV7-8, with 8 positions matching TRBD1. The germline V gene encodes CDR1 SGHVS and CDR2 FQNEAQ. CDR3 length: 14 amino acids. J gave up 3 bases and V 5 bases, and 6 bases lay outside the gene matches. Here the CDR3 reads CASSAGQDYYEQYF. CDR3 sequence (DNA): TGTGCCAGCAGCGCGGGACAGGATTACTACGAGCAGTACTTC.

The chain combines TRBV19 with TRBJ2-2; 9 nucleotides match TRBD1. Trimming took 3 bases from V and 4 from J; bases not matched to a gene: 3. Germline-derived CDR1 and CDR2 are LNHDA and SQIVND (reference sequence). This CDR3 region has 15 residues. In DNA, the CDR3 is TGTGCCAGTAGTATGGGACAGGGACCCACCGGGGAGCTGTTTTTT. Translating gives CASSMGQGPTGELFF.

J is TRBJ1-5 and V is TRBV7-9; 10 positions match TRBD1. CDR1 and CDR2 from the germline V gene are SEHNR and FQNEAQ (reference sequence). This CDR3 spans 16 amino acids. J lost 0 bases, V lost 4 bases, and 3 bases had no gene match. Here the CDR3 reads CASSSGTGVSNQPQHF. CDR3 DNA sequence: TGTGCCAGCAGCTCAGGGACAGGGGTTAGCAATCAGCCCCAGCATTTT.

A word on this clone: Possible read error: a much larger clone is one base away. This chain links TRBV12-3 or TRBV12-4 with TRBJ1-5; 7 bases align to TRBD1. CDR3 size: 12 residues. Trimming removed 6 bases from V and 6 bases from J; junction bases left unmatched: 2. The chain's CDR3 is CASRQGSQPQHF. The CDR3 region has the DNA TGTGCCAGCAGACAGGGGAGTCAGCCCCAGCATTTT.

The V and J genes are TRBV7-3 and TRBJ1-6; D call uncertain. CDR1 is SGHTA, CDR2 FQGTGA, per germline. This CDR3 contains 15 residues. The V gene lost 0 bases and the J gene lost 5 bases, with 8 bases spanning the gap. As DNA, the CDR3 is TGTGCCAGCAGCTTAACGGGCGGGAATAATTCACCCCTCCACTTT. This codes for CASSLTGGNNSPLHF.

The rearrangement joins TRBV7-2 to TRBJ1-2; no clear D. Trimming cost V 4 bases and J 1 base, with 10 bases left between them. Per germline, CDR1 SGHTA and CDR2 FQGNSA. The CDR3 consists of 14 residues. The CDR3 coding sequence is TGTGCCAGCAGCTCAGGTCGAAATAACTATGGCTACACCTTC. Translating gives CASSSGRNNYGYTF.

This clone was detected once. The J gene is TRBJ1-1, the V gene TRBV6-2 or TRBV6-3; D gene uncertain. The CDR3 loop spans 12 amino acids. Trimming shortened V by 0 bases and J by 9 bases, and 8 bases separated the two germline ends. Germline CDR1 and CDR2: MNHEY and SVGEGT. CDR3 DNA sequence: TGTGCCAGCAGTTACTCGGCGGGTAAAGCTTTCTTT. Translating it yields CASSYSAGKAFF.

CDR3 DNA: TGTGCCAGCATGCAAGGGGTCTATGGCTACACCTTC. Amino acid sequence: CASMQGVYGYTF. The chain couples TRBV2 to TRBJ1-2; TRBD1 might be the D (5 bases). This CDR3 comprises 12 residues. Germline loops: CDR1 SNHLY, CDR2 FYNNEI. V was pared by 7 bases and J by 4 bases, with 10 bases between.

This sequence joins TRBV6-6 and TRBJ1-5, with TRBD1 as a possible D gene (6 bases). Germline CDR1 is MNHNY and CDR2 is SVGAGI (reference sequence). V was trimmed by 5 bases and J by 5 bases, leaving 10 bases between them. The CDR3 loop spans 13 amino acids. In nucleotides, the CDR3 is TGTGCCAGCAGTCACAACAGGGATCAGCCCCAGCATTTT. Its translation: CASSHNRDQPQHF.

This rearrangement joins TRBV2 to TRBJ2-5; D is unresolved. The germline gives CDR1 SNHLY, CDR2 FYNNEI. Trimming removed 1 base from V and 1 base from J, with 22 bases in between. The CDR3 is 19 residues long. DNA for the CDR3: TGTGCCAGCAGTGAAGGAATTCTTTCGGGTGTAAGATTCCAAGAGACCCAGTACTTC. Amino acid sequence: CASSEGILSGVRFQETQYF.